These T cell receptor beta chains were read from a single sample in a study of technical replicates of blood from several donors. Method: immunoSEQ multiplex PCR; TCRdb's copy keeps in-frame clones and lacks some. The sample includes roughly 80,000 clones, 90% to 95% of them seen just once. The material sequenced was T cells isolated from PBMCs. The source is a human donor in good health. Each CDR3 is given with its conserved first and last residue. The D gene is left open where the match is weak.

CDR3 DNA: TGTGCCAGCAGCTTGGGGACTAGCGAACCGGGTGAGCAGTTCTTC
CDR3 protein: CASSLGTSEPGEQFF
D gene: TRBD2
V gene: TRBV7-8
J gene: TRBJ2-1

CDR3 DNA: TGTGCCAGCAGCCGCTTCGGACAGTACAATGAGCAGTTCTTC
CDR3 protein: CASSRFGQYNEQFF
D gene: -
V gene: TRBV6-5
J gene: TRBJ2-1

CDR3 DNA: TGTGCCAGTAGTATGAGGAGGTTTAACGGGGAGCTGTTTTTT
CDR3 protein: CASSMRRFNGELFF
D gene: -
V gene: TRBV19
J gene: TRBJ2-2

CDR3 DNA: TGTGCCAGCAGTGCATCGACAGGGCAAACTGAAGCTTTCTTT
CDR3 protein: CASSASTGQTEAFF
D gene: TRBD1
V gene: TRBV25-1
J gene: TRBJ1-1

CDR3 DNA: TGTGCCAGCAGTGGGACACCGGGCCTGAACACTGAAGCTTTCTTT
CDR3 protein: CASSGTPGLNTEAFF
D gene: -
V gene: TRBV5-5
J gene: TRBJ1-1

CDR3 DNA: TGTGCCAGCAGCTCCGCGGGACCGGTAGCTTTAGCCAAAAACATTCAGTACTTC
CDR3 protein: CASSSAGPVALAKNIQYF
D gene: -
V gene: TRBV5-6
J gene: TRBJ2-4

CDR3 DNA: TGTGCCAGTAGTATGACGGAGCGAGAAAAACTGTTTTTT
CDR3 protein: CASSMTEREKLFF
D gene: -
V gene: TRBV19
J gene: TRBJ1-4

CDR3 DNA: TGCGCCAGCAGCCAAGATCACGGGACAAGAAGCAATCAGCCCCAGCATTTT
CDR3 protein: CASSQDHGTRSNQPQHF
D gene: -
V gene: TRBV4-3
J gene: TRBJ1-5

CDR3 DNA: TGTGCCAGCAGTTACAAGGCTAGCGGAGGCTACTACGAGCAGTACTTC
CDR3 protein: CASSYKASGGYYEQYF
D gene: TRBD2
V gene: TRBV6-5
J gene: TRBJ2-7

CDR3 DNA: TGTGCCAGCAGTTTAGGTCAGAGGGAAAAACTGTTTTTT
CDR3 protein: CASSLGQREKLFF
D gene: -
V gene: TRBV28
J gene: TRBJ1-4